The 20 T cell receptor beta chains presented below share a single source sample, sequenced in a study of T-cell memory formation after mild COVID-19. TCRdb fed the 5' RACE reads into MiXCR, producing one record per CDR3 protein. The table lists around 110,000 distinct CDR3 sequences, approximately 17% of them singletons, with 25% to 30% in the top ten. The material sequenced was PBMCs or a T cell subset sorted from them (not recorded which). The receptor source for this set is an adult woman who had mild COVID-19 (a few samples of this study predate the infection). Cell type and time point are not known.

This clonotype has a handful of counts. The chain joins TRBV7-9 to TRBJ2-7; 9 bases map to TRBD2. Germline CDR1 is SEHNR and CDR2 is FQNEAQ (reference sequence). This CDR3 spans 16 amino acids. V shed 3 bases, J shed 5 bases, and the junction held 11 bases outside the gene matches. The CDR3 DNA reads as TGTGCCAGCAGCTTCAGCACGGGACTAGCTAGGGACGAGCAGTACTTC. It translates to CASSFSTGLARDEQYF.

V gene TRBV29-1 combines with J gene TRBJ2-1, with TRBD2 identical over 11 bases. The CDR3 loop spans 17 amino acids. With V trimmed by 6 bases and J by 0 bases, 10 bases remained unmatched. Germline V gives CDR1 SQVTM, CDR2 ANQGSEA. The CDR3 DNA reads as TGCAGCGTCGAGCTAGCGGGGGGTCGTAGCTCCTACAATGAGCAGTTCTTC. Translation gives CSVELAGGRSSYNEQFF.

A few counts support this clonotype. The chain combines TRBV4-1 with TRBJ1-1; D gene uncertain. Trimming took off 2 bases at V and 4 bases at J, with 14 bases between the two ends. CDR1 MGHRA and CDR2 YSYEKL come from the germline V gene. This CDR3 is built from 15 residues. The DNA of the CDR3 is TGCGCCAGCAGCCAAAACGAAGGACGGGCCACTGAAGCTTTCTTT. Amino acids: CASSQNEGRATEAFF.

J is TRBJ2-1 and V is TRBV2, with 8 bases identical to TRBD2. The CDR3 runs 17 residues. The germline gives CDR1 SNHLY, CDR2 FYNNEI. V shed 5 bases and J 3 bases; nucleotides not matched to a gene: 12. DNA of the CDR3: TGTGCCAGCAGTTGGCCGGGACTAGGAGGTTACTACAATGAGCAGTTCTTC. As protein: CASSWPGLGGYYNEQFF. Supplemented by reference TRBV2 and TRBJ2-1, the full variable domain reads EPEVTQTPSHQVTQMGQEVILRCVPISNHLYFYWYRQILGQKVEFLVSFYNNEISEKSEIFDDQFSVERPDGSNFTLKIRSTKLEDSAMYFCASSWPGLGGYYNEQFFGPGTRLTVL.

V is TRBV20-1 and J is TRBJ1-4; D is perhaps TRBD1 (5 bases). Germline V gene sequence: CDR1 DFQATT, CDR2 SNEGSKA (reference sequence). The V end lost 0 bases, the J end lost 8 bases, and 13 bases lay between the germline ends. This CDR3 has 14 residues. The CDR3 sequence is CSARDGTLWEKLFF. The CDR3 region has the DNA TGCAGTGCTAGAGACGGGACCCTTTGGGAAAAACTGTTTTTT.

This chain links TRBV7-2 with TRBJ1-1; 7 nucleotides match TRBD1. Germline V lookup: CDR1 SGHTA, CDR2 FQGNSA. The junction had 4 bases not matched to a gene; V was cut back by 5 bases and J by 4 bases. There are 13 residues in the CDR3. CDR3 nucleotide sequence: TGTGCCAGCAGCCTTGACAGGGCCACTGAAGCTTTCTTT. This codes for CASSLDRATEAFF.

The CDR3 DNA reads TGTGCCAGCAGCGGAGGACAGGGGGCGGGGGAGACCCAGTACTTC. Translation gives CASSGGQGAGETQYF. This sequence joins TRBV7-2 and TRBJ2-5, with 11 bases identical to TRBD1. The CDR3 runs to 15 residues. CDR1 is SGHTA and CDR2 is FQGNSA in the germline V gene. The trim removed 5 bases at V and 5 bases at J, leaving 7 bases unmatched. The whole variable domain, filled in from reference TRBV7-2 and TRBJ2-5, reads GAGVSQSPSNKVTEKGKDVELRCDPISGHTALYWYRQSLGQGLEFLIYFQGNSAPDKSGLPSDRFSAERTGGSVSTLTIQRTQQEDSAVYLCASSGGQGAGETQYFGPGTRLLVL.

By frequency in the sample, this clonotype is medium-sized. CDR3 loop: CASSLEILDEQYF. Here the CDR3 DNA reads TGCGCCAGCAGCTTGGAAATATTGGACGAGCAGTACTTC. The rearrangement uses TRBV5-1 and TRBJ2-7; unclear D gene. Looked up from germline, CDR1 is SGHRS and CDR2 is YFSETQ. The CDR3 contains 13 residues. V was shortened by 0 bases and J by 5 bases, with 9 bases between the two germline ends.

The rearrangement uses TRBV20-1 and TRBJ1-2, with no clear D. The length of the CDR3 is 15 residues. CDR1 is DFQATT and CDR2 is SNEGSKA in the germline V gene (reference sequence). Between the trimmed V and J ends, which lost 2 bases and 6 bases, there was a span of 19 bases. The CDR3 here is CSARPPIGRVDGYTF. The CDR3, as DNA: TGCAGTGCTAGACCCCCGATAGGAAGGGTGGATGGCTACACCTTC.

This clonotype has just a few counts. The chain recombines TRBV29-1 with TRBJ1-1, with D possibly being TRBD1 (5 bases). Germline CDR1 and CDR2: SQVTM and ANQGSEA. The CDR3 contains 11 residues. The germline V and J ends were trimmed by 5 bases and 1 base, with 5 bases remaining between them. Here the CDR3 reads CSVTGNTEAFF. The CDR3 nucleotides read TGCAGCGTTACAGGGAACACTGAAGCTTTCTTT.

Concerning this clonotype itself: Mismatch with germline at one junction end may stem from a read error. The chain recombines TRBV12-5 with TRBJ1-3; D is uncertain. The CDR3 consists of 9 residues. The germline gives CDR1 LGHNT, CDR2 FRNRAP. This CDR3 reads CASGFDTRF. The DNA for the CDR3 is TGTGCTAGTGGTTTTGATACCAGATTT.

CDR3 nucleotide sequence: TGTGCCAGCAGCCAGAGGGGACTAGCGGGGGGAACTAGCACAGATACGCAGTATTTT. This sequence encodes CASSQRGLAGGTSTDTQYF. This chain joins TRBV3-1 and TRBJ2-3; 15 bases match TRBD2. Trimming cost V 3 bases and J 0 bases; bases outside gene matches: 7. This CDR3 is 19 amino acids long. The germline V gene encodes CDR1 LGHDT and CDR2 YNNKEL (reference sequence).

This clonotype was recorded a few times. This chain uses TRBV20-1 with TRBJ2-7; 8 nucleotides match TRBD1. Germline lookup yields CDR1 DFQATT and CDR2 SNEGSKA (reference sequence). This CDR3 region has 15 residues. Trimming removed 3 bases from V and 2 bases from J; junction bases left unmatched: 9. CDR3 coding DNA: TGCAGTGCTAGTGGTTCGCAGGGGGCTGCCTACGAGCAGTACTTC. Translated: CSASGSQGAAYEQYF.

This clonotype was detected ten times or more. The genes are TRBV7-9 and TRBJ2-2; no firm D call. V was shortened by 3 bases and J by 4 bases, with 3 bases between the two germline ends. The CDR3 extends over 12 amino acids. The germline gives CDR1 SEHNR, CDR2 FQNEAQ (reference sequence). The CDR3: CASSFGTGELFF. In DNA, the CDR3 is TGTGCCAGCAGCTTCGGCACCGGGGAGCTGTTTTTT.

This clonotype was detected only a few times. The rearrangement links TRBV27 to TRBJ2-7; D unclear. CDR3 length: 12 residues. V shed 5 bases and J shed 6 bases, with 11 bases lying between them. The germline gives CDR1 MNHEY, CDR2 SMNVEV (reference sequence). The CDR3 loop is CASSVPSSEQYF. CDR3 coding DNA: TGTGCCAGCAGTGTCCCCAGCAGCGAGCAGTACTTC.

The V gene is TRBV7-6, the J gene TRBJ2-5; either TRBD1 or TRBD2 may fit D (5 bases each). Germline V gene data show CDR1 as SGHVS and CDR2 as FNYEAQ. Trimming shortened V by 1 base and J by 0 bases, and 12 bases separated the two germline ends. The CDR3 contains 16 residues. CDR3 coding DNA: TGTGCCAGCAGCTTAGTGGGGCGCGGGTACCAAGAGACCCAGTACTTC. Translating it yields CASSLVGRGYQETQYF.

The gene calls are TRBV4-1 and TRBJ2-7, with a possible D match to TRBD1 (5 bases). Deletions cut 0 bases from V and 5 bases from J, with 14 bases between. CDR3 length: 15 residues. Per the germline V gene, CDR1 is MGHRA and CDR2 is YSYEKL. The CDR3 nucleotides are TGCGCCAGCAGCCAAGAGGCCAGGGTCCTCGACGAGCAGTACTTC. It yields the protein CASSQEARVLDEQYF.

This clonotype occurred a few times. V and J are TRBV29-1 and TRBJ1-1; 11 nucleotides align to TRBD1. V shed 7 bases, J shed 4 bases, and the junction held 5 bases outside the gene matches. Germline CDR1 SQVTM, CDR2 ANQGSEA. The CDR3 has 13 residues. The CDR3 DNA sequence: TGCAGCGGCCTGGGACAGGGGGTCACTGAAGCTTTCTTT. Translation: CSGLGQGVTEAFF.

This chain links TRBV12-3 or TRBV12-4 with TRBJ1-5; D is unresolved. Between the trimmed V and J ends, which lost 6 bases and 0 bases, there was a span of 6 bases. This CDR3 spans 13 amino acids. Written as DNA, the CDR3 is TGTGCCAGCAGGAATCATAGCAATCAGCCCCAGCATTTT. This sequence encodes CASRNHSNQPQHF.

This clonotype was counted a few times. At one of its ends the junction is not consistent with the germline gene, which may arise from a read error. The V call is TRBV7-7, the J call TRBJ2-7; 8 bases are shared with TRBD1. Looked up from germline, CDR1 is SSHAT and CDR2 is FNYEAQ (reference sequence). This CDR3 has 14 amino acids. Here the CDR3 reads CASSPGTGEYEQYF. Written as DNA, the CDR3 is TGTGCTAGCAGCCCGGGGACAGGAGAATACGAGCAGTACTTC.